A selection of T cell receptor beta chains follows, all from one sample in a study of T cell repertoires in aging, cancer and after chemotherapy. TCRdb reanalysed the multiplex PCR reads using MiXCR and keeps one entry per CDR3 protein. Here the sample spans under 2,000 distinct CDR3 sequences, approximately 20% being singletons. Sequenced: blood. These receptors were collected from a human donor with a solid tumor. The conserved cysteine and the conserved F or W are not part of the CDR3 here. The order of the fields is V gene, J gene, clone size, CDR3 protein. Clone size, where shown, is once, few, many, or a class for clones that have expanded.

V: TRBV28; J: TRBJ1-1; size: few; CDR3: ASSLERGGNTEAF
V: TRBV11-3; J: TRBJ2-6; size: medium-sized; CDR3: ASTRGGTGATGANVLT
V: TRBV15; J: TRBJ2-3; size: medium-sized; CDR3: ATSRGADGTDTQY
V: TRBV18; J: TRBJ2-7; size: -; CDR3: ASSRDSYEQY
V: TRBV5-1; J: TRBJ1-1; size: -; CDR3: ASSWTSLPDTEAF
V: TRBV15; J: TRBJ2-5; size: -; CDR3: ATSRDITGGELETQY
V: TRBV27; J: TRBJ2-3; size: -; CDR3: ATSDRTGWYADTKY
V: TRBV5-1; J: TRBJ1-1; size: -; CDR3: ASSLGTNTEAF
V: TRBV2; J: TRBJ2-1; size: few; CDR3: ASSGASGSYNEQF
V: TRBV15; J: TRBJ2-3; size: medium-sized; CDR3: ATSRTNTDTQY
V: TRBV20-1; J: TRBJ2-2; size: few; CDR3: SARGQGGTGELF
V: TRBV27; J: TRBJ1-1; size: few; CDR3: AKTMGQMNTEAF
V: TRBV6-5; J: TRBJ2-3; size: -; CDR3: ASSVGGGRSTDTQY
V: TRBV6-5; J: TRBJ1-2; size: large; CDR3: ASSKQGALGYT
V: TRBV6-5; J: TRBJ2-2; size: medium-sized; CDR3: ASSSGQGQAWQTNTGELF
V: TRBV11-3; J: TRBJ1-6; size: medium-sized; CDR3: ASSLGYNSPLH
V: TRBV6-1; J: TRBJ2-1; size: medium-sized; CDR3: ASRLAGSYNEQF
V: TRBV12-3/TRBV12-4; J: TRBJ1-6; size: medium-sized; CDR3: ASSLALNNSPLH
V: TRBV12-3/TRBV12-4; J: TRBJ2-7; size: -; CDR3: ASSQQGSSYEQY
V: TRBV4-1; J: -; size: -; CDR3: ASSQDVSPREQY
V: TRBV19; J: TRBJ2-1; size: medium-sized; CDR3: ASSIGISGGAYEQF
V: TRBV11-3; J: TRBJ2-2; size: -; CDR3: ASSRIGPVAGELF
V: TRBV10-3; J: TRBJ1-3; size: medium-sized; CDR3: AIESRLSGNTIY
V: TRBV12-3/TRBV12-4; J: TRBJ2-1; size: medium-sized; CDR3: ASSPQGSSYNEQF
V: TRBV6-5; J: TRBJ2-7; size: -; CDR3: ASSYGRGPYEQY
V: TRBV29-1; J: TRBJ2-7; size: few; CDR3: SVEQGEQY
V: TRBV5-5; J: TRBJ2-5; size: medium-sized; CDR3: ASSLDRGETQY
V: TRBV19; J: TRBJ1-1; size: medium-sized; CDR3: ASSRTMNTEAF
V: TRBV4-2; J: TRBJ2-2; size: few; CDR3: ASSAPQGAGTGELF
V: TRBV19; J: TRBJ1-3; size: medium-sized; CDR3: ASSIVQGSGNTIY
V: TRBV28; J: TRBJ1-2; size: -; CDR3: ASSSGLEGYT
V: TRBV7-2; J: TRBJ2-4; size: -; CDR3: ASSPAAPGIQY
V: TRBV7-6; J: TRBJ2-7; size: medium-sized; CDR3: ASSFGTGLTYEQY
V: TRBV4-3; J: TRBJ2-7; size: medium-sized; CDR3: ASSQEGGYEQY
V: TRBV5-5; J: TRBJ1-3; size: -; CDR3: ASSRGTLDTIY